A single TCR beta chain is shown here with its context. These data come from a study of blood T cell repertoires in COVID-19. Germline values: CDR1 LGHNA, CDR2 YSLEER. Trimming pared 0 bases from V and 4 bases from J, leaving 13 bases between. The length of the CDR3 is 15 residues. Clones were read by immunoSEQ multiplex PCR, and TCRdb kept only the in-frame ones, dropping some. The table has fewer than 450,000 clones, roughly 87% seen once; the top ten hold approximately 0.99%. The source of this sequence is a woman aged 25 to 39 who had recovered from COVID-19. Sequencing was done on a sample of PBMCs or T cells enriched from blood (not recorded which). The chain employs TRBV4-3 and TRBJ2-7; possible D gene TRBD1, 6 bases. The DNA of the CDR3 is TGCGCCAGCAGCCAAGAAGGCAGGGGCAGGTACGAGCAGTACTTC. Protein product: CASSQEGRGRYEQYF.